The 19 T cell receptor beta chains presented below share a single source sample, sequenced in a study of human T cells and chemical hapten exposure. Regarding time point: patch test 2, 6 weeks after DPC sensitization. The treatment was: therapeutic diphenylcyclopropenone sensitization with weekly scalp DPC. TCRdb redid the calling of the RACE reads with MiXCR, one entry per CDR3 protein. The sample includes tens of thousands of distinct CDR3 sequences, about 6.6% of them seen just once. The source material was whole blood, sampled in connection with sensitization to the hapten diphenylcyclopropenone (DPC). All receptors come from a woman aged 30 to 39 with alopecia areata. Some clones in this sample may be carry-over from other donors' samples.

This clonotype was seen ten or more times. CDR3: CASSYYNSPLHF. The CDR3 DNA follows: TGTGCCAGCAGTTACTATAATTCACCCCTCCACTTT. The rearrangement joins TRBV6-1 to TRBJ1-6; no reliable D call. The CDR3 contains 12 residues. Germline CDR1 reads MNHNS; CDR2 reads SASEGT. The V gene lost 5 bases and the J gene lost 3 bases, with 2 bases spanning the gap.

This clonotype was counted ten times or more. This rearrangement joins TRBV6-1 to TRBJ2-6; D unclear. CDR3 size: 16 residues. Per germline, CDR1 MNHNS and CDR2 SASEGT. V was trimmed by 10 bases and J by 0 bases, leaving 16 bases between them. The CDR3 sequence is CAIGRTSYSGANVLTF. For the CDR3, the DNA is TGTGCCATAGGACGGACCTCTTACTCTGGGGCCAACGTCCTGACTTTC.

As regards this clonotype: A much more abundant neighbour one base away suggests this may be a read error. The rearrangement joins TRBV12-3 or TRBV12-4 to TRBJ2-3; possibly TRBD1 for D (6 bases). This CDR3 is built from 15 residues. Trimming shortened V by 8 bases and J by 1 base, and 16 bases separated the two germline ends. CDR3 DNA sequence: TGTGCCAGCCAGGGGTTGGGCCCTCGCACAGATACGCAGTATTTT. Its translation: CASQGLGPRTDTQYF.

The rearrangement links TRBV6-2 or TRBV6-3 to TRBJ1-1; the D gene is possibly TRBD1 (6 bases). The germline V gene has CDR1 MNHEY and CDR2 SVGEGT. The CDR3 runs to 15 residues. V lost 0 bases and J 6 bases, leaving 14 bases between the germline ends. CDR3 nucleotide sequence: TGTGCCAGCAGTTACTCGAGGGGGTTTTGGGCTGAAGCTTTCTTT. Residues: CASSYSRGFWAEAFF.

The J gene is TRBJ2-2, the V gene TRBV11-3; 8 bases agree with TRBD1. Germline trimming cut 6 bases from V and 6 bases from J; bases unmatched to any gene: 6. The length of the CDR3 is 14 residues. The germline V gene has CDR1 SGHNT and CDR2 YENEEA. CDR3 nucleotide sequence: TGTGCCAGCAGTCCTCAACAGGGGGCCGGGGAGCTGTTTTTT. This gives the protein CASSPQQGAGELFF.

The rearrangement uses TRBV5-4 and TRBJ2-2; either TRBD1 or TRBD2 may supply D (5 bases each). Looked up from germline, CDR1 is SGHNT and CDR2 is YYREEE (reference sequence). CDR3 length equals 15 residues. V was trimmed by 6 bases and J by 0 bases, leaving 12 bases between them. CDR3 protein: CASTWGSPNTGELFF. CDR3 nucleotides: TGTGCCAGCACCTGGGGGTCCCCGAACACCGGGGAGCTGTTTTTT.

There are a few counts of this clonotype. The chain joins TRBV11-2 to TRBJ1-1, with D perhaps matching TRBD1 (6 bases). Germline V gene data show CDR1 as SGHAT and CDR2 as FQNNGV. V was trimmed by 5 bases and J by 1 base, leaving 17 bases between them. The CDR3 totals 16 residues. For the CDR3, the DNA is TGTGCCAGCAGCCCCTCCACAGGGATGACGAACACTGAAGCTTTCTTT. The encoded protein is CASSPSTGMTNTEAFF.

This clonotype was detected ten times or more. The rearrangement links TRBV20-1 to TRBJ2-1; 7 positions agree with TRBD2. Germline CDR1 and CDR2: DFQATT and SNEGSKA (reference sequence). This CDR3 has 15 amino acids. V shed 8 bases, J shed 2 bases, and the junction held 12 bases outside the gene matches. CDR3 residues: CSNNRGGGAYNEQFF. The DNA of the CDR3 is TGCAGTAACAATCGTGGGGGGGGGGCCTACAATGAGCAGTTCTTC.

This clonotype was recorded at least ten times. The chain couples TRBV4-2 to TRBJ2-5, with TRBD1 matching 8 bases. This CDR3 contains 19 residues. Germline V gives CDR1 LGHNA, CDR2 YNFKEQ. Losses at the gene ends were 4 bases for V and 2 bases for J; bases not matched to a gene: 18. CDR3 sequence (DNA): TGTGCCAGCAGCCTAGGGACAGGCAACTCACTTAGCGGACAAGAGACCCAGTACTTC. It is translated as CASSLGTGNSLSGQETQYF.

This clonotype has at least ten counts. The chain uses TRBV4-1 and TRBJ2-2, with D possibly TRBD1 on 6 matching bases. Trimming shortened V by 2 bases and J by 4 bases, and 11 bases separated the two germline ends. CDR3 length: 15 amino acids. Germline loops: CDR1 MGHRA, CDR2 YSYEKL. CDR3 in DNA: TGCGCCAGCAGCCAACTACAGGGTGCCACCGGGGAGCTGTTTTTT. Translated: CASSQLQGATGELFF.

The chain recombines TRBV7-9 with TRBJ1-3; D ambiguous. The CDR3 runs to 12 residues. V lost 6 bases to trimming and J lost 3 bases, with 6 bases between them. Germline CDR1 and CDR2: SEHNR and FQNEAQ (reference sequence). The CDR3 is CASSGNGNTIYF. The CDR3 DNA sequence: TGTGCCAGCAGTGGTAATGGAAACACCATATATTTT.

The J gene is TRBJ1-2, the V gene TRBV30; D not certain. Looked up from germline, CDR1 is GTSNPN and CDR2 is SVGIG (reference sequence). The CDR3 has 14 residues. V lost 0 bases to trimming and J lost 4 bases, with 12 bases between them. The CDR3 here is CAWSVEAQFYGYTF. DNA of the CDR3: TGTGCCTGGAGTGTGGAAGCACAGTTCTATGGCTACACCTTC. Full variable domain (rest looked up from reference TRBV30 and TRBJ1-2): SQTIHQWPATLVQPVGSPLSLECTVEGTSNPNLYWYRQAAGRGLQLLFYSVGIGQISSEVPQNLSASRPQDRQFILSSKKLLLSDSGFYLCAWSVEAQFYGYTFGSGTRLTVV.

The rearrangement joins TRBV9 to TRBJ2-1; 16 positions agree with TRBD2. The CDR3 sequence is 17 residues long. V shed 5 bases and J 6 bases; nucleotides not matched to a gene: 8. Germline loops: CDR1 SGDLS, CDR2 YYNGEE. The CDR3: CASSLGLAGGPRNEQFF. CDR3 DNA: TGTGCCAGCAGTTTGGGACTAGCGGGGGGGCCTCGCAATGAGCAGTTCTTC.

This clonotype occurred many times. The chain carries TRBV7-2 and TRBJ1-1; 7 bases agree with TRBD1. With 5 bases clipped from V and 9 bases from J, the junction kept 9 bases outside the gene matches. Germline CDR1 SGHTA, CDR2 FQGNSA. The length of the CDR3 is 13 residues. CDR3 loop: CASSQGRGQKAFF. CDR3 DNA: TGTGCCAGCAGCCAAGGAAGGGGACAGAAAGCTTTCTTT.

The CDR3 DNA reads as TGTGCCAGCAGTGTACTGAACACTGAAGCTTTCTTT. Its protein product is CASSVLNTEAFF. This rearrangement joins TRBV2 to TRBJ1-1; D remains unclear. The V gene lost 4 bases and the J gene lost 0 bases, with 3 bases spanning the gap. Germline CDR1 reads SNHLY; CDR2 reads FYNNEI. The CDR3 length is 12 residues.

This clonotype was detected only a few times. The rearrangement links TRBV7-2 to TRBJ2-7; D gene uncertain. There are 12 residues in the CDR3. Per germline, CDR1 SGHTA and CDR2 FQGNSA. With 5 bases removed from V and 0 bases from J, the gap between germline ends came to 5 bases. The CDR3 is CASSQNSYEQYF. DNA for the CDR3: TGTGCCAGCAGCCAAAACTCCTACGAGCAGTACTTC. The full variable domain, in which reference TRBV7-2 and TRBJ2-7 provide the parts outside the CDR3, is GAGVSQSPSNKVTEKGKDVELRCDPISGHTALYWYRQSLGQGLEFLIYFQGNSAPDKSGLPSDRFSAERTGGSVSTLTIQRTQQEDSAVYLCASSQNSYEQYFGPGTRLTVT.

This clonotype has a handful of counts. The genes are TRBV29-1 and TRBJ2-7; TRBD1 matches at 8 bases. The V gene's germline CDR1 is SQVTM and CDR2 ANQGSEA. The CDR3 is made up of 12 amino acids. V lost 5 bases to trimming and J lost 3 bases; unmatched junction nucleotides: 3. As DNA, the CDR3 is TGCAGCGTTACAGGGGGATTCTACGAGCAGTACTTC. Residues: CSVTGGFYEQYF.

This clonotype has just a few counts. The CDR3 loop is CSARRNSSPNTEAFF. The CDR3 DNA follows: TGCAGTGCGCGGAGGAACAGTTCGCCTAACACTGAAGCTTTCTTT. This rearrangement joins TRBV20-1 to TRBJ1-1, with no clear D. V lost 6 bases and J lost 2, with 19 bases in between. The CDR3 is 15 amino acids. CDR1 DFQATT and CDR2 SNEGSKA come from the germline V gene (reference sequence).

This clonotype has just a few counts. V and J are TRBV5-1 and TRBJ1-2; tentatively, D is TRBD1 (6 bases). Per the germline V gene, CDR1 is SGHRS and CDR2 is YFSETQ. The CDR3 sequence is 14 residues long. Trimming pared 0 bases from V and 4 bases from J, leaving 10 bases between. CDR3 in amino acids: CASSLATGSYGYTF. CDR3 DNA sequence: TGCGCCAGCAGCTTGGCGACAGGATCCTATGGCTACACCTTC.